Sequencing of this TCR beta chain was carried out in a study of beta chain features in type 1 diabetes. Trimming took off 10 bases at V and 7 bases at J, with 19 bases between the two ends. Germline V gene sequence: CDR1 MNHEY, CDR2 SVGAGI. The CDR3 is 13 residues long. cDNA synthesis used the whole RNA isolate, giving expressed TCRB sequences. TCRdb keeps only in-frame clones here, not all; method: immunoSEQ multiplex PCR. The sample carries 200,000 to 250,000 clones, over 8.5% recorded once. J is TRBJ1-2 and V is TRBV6-5; TRBD1 is a possible D gene (6 bases). This receptor was taken from a young woman in good health. The sequenced material came from naive CD4+ T cells from blood. In DNA, the CDR3 is TGTGCCACCAGGCGCAGGGGACGTTCTGGCTACACCTTC. As protein: CATRRRGRSGYTF.